These 23 T cell receptor beta chains came from one sample sequenced in a study of shared clonotypes between healthy human individuals. Using immunoSEQ multiplex PCR, the repertoire was profiled, and TCRdb retains in-frame clones only, with some absent. The sample holds about 2.3 million clones, approximately 95% seen once. The sequencing input was naive CD4+ T cells from PBMCs. This sample's subset: CD45RA+ positively selected. The receptors were gathered from a young man in good health. Some clones in this sample may be carry-over from other donors' samples.

This chain links TRBV7-9 with TRBJ1-5, with TRBD1 matching 9 bases. With V trimmed by 5 bases and J by 5 bases, 4 bases remained unmatched. Germline CDR1 and CDR2: SEHNR and FQNEAQ (reference sequence). This CDR3 comprises 14 residues. The CDR3 spells CASSPRDRDQPQHF. CDR3 sequence (DNA): TGTGCCAGCAGCCCCCGGGACAGGGATCAGCCCCAGCATTTT. Drawing the rest from reference TRBV7-9 and TRBJ1-5, the complete variable domain is DTGVSQNPRHKITKRGQNVTFRCDPISEHNRLYWYRQTLGQGPEFLTYFQNEAQLEKSRLLSDRFSAERPKGSFSTLEIQRTEQGDSAMYLCASSPRDRDQPQHFGDGTRLSIL.

The V and J genes are TRBV5-1 and TRBJ2-5; no definite D call. The germline V gene encodes CDR1 SGHRS and CDR2 YFSETQ. This CDR3 comprises 12 residues. V was shortened by 4 bases and J by 0 bases, with 4 bases between the two germline ends. CDR3 sequence reads: CASSPHQETQYF. The CDR3 nucleotides are TGCGCCAGCAGCCCCCACCAAGAGACCCAGTACTTC.

The chain couples TRBV5-1 to TRBJ2-3, with no clear D. Per the germline V gene, CDR1 is SGHRS and CDR2 is YFSETQ. The CDR3 is made up of 15 amino acids. The V end was cut by 4 bases, the J end by 1 base, with 13 bases between. The CDR3: CASSPANAGTDTQYF. As DNA, the CDR3 is TGCGCCAGCAGCCCGGCGAACGCCGGCACAGATACGCAGTATTTT.

The chain recombines TRBV27 with TRBJ2-7; no definite D call. The CDR3 consists of 14 residues. Trimming removed 11 bases from V and 3 bases from J, with 20 bases in between. The V gene's germline CDR1 is MNHEY and CDR2 SMNVEV (reference sequence). The CDR3 reads CAAFRPSKGYEQYF. The CDR3 bases are TGTGCCGCCTTTCGGCCCTCGAAGGGCTACGAGCAGTACTTC.

The V and J genes are TRBV6-1 and TRBJ2-7, with 9 bases identical to TRBD2. The CDR3 has 17 amino acids. Germline loops: CDR1 MNHNS, CDR2 SASEGT. V lost 2 bases to trimming and J lost 2 bases; unmatched junction nucleotides: 10. CDR3 coding DNA: TGTGCCAGCAGTGAATGGGGGGCTAGCGGGACGGCCTACGAGCAGTACTTC. Residues: CASSEWGASGTAYEQYF.

Remarks on this clone: The same CDR3 can be traced to other DNA sequences in this sample. The chain employs TRBV18 and TRBJ2-1; 13 nucleotides line up with TRBD2. The germline V gene has CDR1 KGHSH and CDR2 LQKENI. V trimming: 2 bases; J trimming: 6 bases; junction bases outside the gene matches: 1. The CDR3 contains 15 residues. CDR3 amino acids: CASSPGTSGVNEQFF. The CDR3 DNA reads TGTGCCAGCTCACCAGGGACTAGCGGGGTCAATGAGCAGTTCTTC.

This clone was seen more than once but under ten times. The chain has TRBV10-3 and TRBJ1-4; 7 nucleotides line up with TRBD1. Germline trimming cut 6 bases from V and 8 bases from J; bases unmatched to any gene: 6. Germline-derived CDR1 and CDR2 are ENHRY and SYGVKD. The CDR3 is 13 residues long. CDR3 bases: TGTGCCATCAGAGACAGGGTGCAGGAAAAACTGTTTTTT. Translating it yields CAIRDRVQEKLFF.

The rearrangement links TRBV11-3 to TRBJ1-1; possibly TRBD1 for D (5 bases). Trimming pared 3 bases from V and 4 bases from J, leaving 9 bases between. CDR3 size: 13 residues. The germline V gene encodes CDR1 SGHNT and CDR2 YENEEA. Written as DNA, the CDR3 is TGTGCCAGCAGCTTTGGGACTCGCACTGAAGCTTTCTTT. Translating it yields CASSFGTRTEAFF.

The table lists this clone with a few counts. The chain employs TRBV30 and TRBJ1-2; 7 nucleotides agree with TRBD1. Germline trimming cut 1 base from V and 5 bases from J; bases unmatched to any gene: 7. CDR1 is GTSNPN and CDR2 is SVGIG in the germline V gene (reference sequence). The CDR3 is 14 residues long. CDR3 sequence reads: CAWSAADRVYGYTF. The CDR3 DNA is TGTGCCTGGAGTGCCGCCGACAGGGTGTATGGCTACACCTTC.

Here the CDR3 DNA reads TGTGCCTTTGGGCCCCAAAGCCCCTACGAGCAGTACTTC. Protein: CAFGPQSPYEQYF. V usage is TRBV5-4 and J usage is TRBJ2-7; the D is unclear. The V gene lost 10 bases and the J gene lost 2 bases, with 16 bases spanning the gap. This CDR3 region has 13 residues. Germline V CDR1 and CDR2: SGHNT, YYREEE (reference sequence).

The chain links TRBV29-1 to TRBJ1-2; 11 positions match TRBD1. CDR1 is SQVTM, CDR2 ANQGSEA, per germline. The ends lost 7 bases at V and 4 bases at J; junction bases unmatched: 8. CDR3 length: 14 residues. CDR3 loop: CSAQRDRGGYGYTF. The CDR3 nucleotides are TGCAGCGCCCAGCGGGACAGGGGGGGCTATGGCTACACCTTC.

CDR3 in amino acids: CASSGTSYNEQFF. The CDR3 coding sequence is TGCGCCAGCAGCGGAACCTCCTACAATGAGCAGTTCTTC. The rearrangement links TRBV10-1 to TRBJ2-1; D remains ambiguous. From germline, CDR1 is WNHNN and CDR2 SYGVQD (reference sequence). This CDR3 contains 13 residues. V gave up 6 bases and J gave up 0 bases, with 6 bases separating them.

This clone has just one count. The chain joins TRBV10-1 to TRBJ2-7, with 12 bases lining up with TRBD1. CDR3 length equals 16 residues. Germline CDR1 is WNHNN and CDR2 is SYGVQD (reference sequence). Losses at the gene ends were 5 bases for V and 3 bases for J; bases not matched to a gene: 8. This CDR3 is CASSYSRDRGLYEQYF. In DNA form, the CDR3 reads TGCGCCAGCAGTTATTCCCGGGACAGGGGGCTCTACGAGCAGTACTTC.

This chain uses TRBV19 with TRBJ1-5; D call uncertain. This CDR3 contains 13 residues. Trimming removed 7 bases at V and 5 bases at J, with 12 bases between. CDR1 LNHDA and CDR2 SQIVND come from the germline V gene (reference sequence). CDR3 loop: CASNDLGYQPQHF. The CDR3 DNA sequence: TGTGCCAGTAATGATCTGGGTTATCAGCCCCAGCATTTT.

The V gene is TRBV7-2, the J gene TRBJ2-5, with D possibly TRBD2 on 6 matching bases. Germline CDR1 SGHTA, CDR2 FQGNSA. Trimming removed 5 bases from V and 5 bases from J, with 15 bases in between. The CDR3 sequence is 14 residues long. The DNA for the CDR3 is TGTGCCAGCAGCGGTCGGGAGCGTGGGGAGACCCAGTACTTC. Translated: CASSGRERGETQYF.

In its sample, this clone was seen a few times. This specimen includes other DNA sequences encoding the same CDR3. The J gene is TRBJ1-1, the V gene TRBV7-9; a weak D match, TRBD1 (6 bases). V shed 1 base and J shed 3 bases, with 9 bases lying between them. Germline V lookup: CDR1 SEHNR, CDR2 FQNEAQ (reference sequence). This CDR3 has 14 residues. Here the CDR3 reads CASSLEQGYTEAFF. CDR3 in DNA: TGTGCCAGCAGCTTAGAACAGGGATACACTGAAGCTTTCTTT.

The chain joins TRBV7-8 to TRBJ1-2; no reliable D call. The CDR3 extends over 14 amino acids. Trimming shortened V by 1 base and J by 4 bases, and 10 bases separated the two germline ends. Germline-derived CDR1 and CDR2 are SGHVS and FQNEAQ. DNA for the CDR3: TGTGCCAGCAGCTTAGAGGGTCTCTCCTATGGCTACACCTTC. Its protein is CASSLEGLSYGYTF.

This chain links TRBV4-1 with TRBJ2-7, with D maybe TRBD1 (5 bases). With 0 bases removed from V and 2 bases from J, the gap between germline ends came to 20 bases. The V gene's germline CDR1 is MGHRA and CDR2 YSYEKL. This CDR3 contains 18 residues. This CDR3 reads CASSQEASTATEAYEQYF. CDR3 nucleotide sequence: TGCGCCAGCAGCCAAGAGGCCTCCACCGCGACAGAAGCCTACGAGCAGTACTTC.

The chain employs TRBV29-1 and TRBJ1-4, with D unresolved. V was pared by 7 bases and J by 0 bases, with 12 bases between. Germline V gene data show CDR1 as SQVTM and CDR2 as ANQGSEA. This CDR3 region has 14 residues. CDR3 residues: CSAGARATNEKLFF. In DNA form, the CDR3 reads TGCAGCGCCGGCGCTCGTGCAACTAATGAAAAACTGTTTTTT.

The rearrangement uses TRBV19 and TRBJ2-1, with 8 bases fitting TRBD2. After removal of 6 bases from V and 7 bases from J, the junction contained 5 bases not matched to a gene. Germline lookup yields CDR1 LNHDA and CDR2 SQIVND (reference sequence). This CDR3 comprises 13 residues. The CDR3 DNA reads as TGTGCCAGTAGCCCCGGGACTAGGAATGAGCAGTTCTTC. This translates into CASSPGTRNEQFF.

This clone was observed a handful of times. This chain connects TRBV19 to TRBJ1-1, with a weak D call TRBD1 (6 bases). Germline loops: CDR1 LNHDA, CDR2 SQIVND (reference sequence). Trimming took 6 bases from V and 3 from J, leaving 14 bases between them. CDR3 size: 14 residues. CDR3 DNA: TGTGCCAGTAGGCTCTACGGGGGCGACACTGAAGCTTTCTTT. It specifies CASRLYGGDTEAFF.

The rearrangement uses TRBV6-5 and TRBJ2-7; 8 nucleotides match TRBD2. Germline V CDR1 and CDR2: MNHEY, SVGAGI. The CDR3 contains 15 residues. The ends lost 0 bases at V and 2 bases at J; junction bases unmatched: 3. CDR3 nucleotides: TGTGCCAGCAGTTACTCGAAAGCGGGGGCCTACGAGCAGTACTTC. Translated, it gives CASSYSKAGAYEQYF.

This clone was recorded only once. Distinct nucleotide sequences in the sample also encode this CDR3. The chain recombines TRBV2 with TRBJ2-3, with TRBD1 matching 9 bases. Germline V gene sequence: CDR1 SNHLY, CDR2 FYNNEI. This CDR3 has 14 residues. V shed 6 bases and J 3 bases; nucleotides not matched to a gene: 4. The CDR3 DNA reads TGTGCCAGCAGACCGGACAGGGGTACAGATACGCAGTATTTT. Translated: CASRPDRGTDTQYF.